This paragraph reports one T cell receptor (beta chain). Its antigen remains unidentified. Treatment: oral pan-JAK inhibitor, 5-10 mg twice daily. Alopecia areata patients provided lesional scalp punch biopsies and peripheral blood. These data are taken from a study of CD8+ T cells in alopecia areata. For the study at large: In an open-label trial, patients got 5 to 10 mg tofacitinib twice daily. Percentage of affected scalp area was the basis on which treated patients' severity was scored.

Extracted RNA was reverse transcribed, and the resulting cDNA served as sequencing template. Measured with immunoSEQ multiplex PCR; TCRdb has only the in-frame clones, and not every one. The sample carries approximately 200,000 clones, 45% to 65% recorded once. Germline CDR1 reads SGHRS; CDR2 reads YFSETQ. V lost 2 bases to trimming and J lost 3 bases, with 12 bases between them. The CDR3 totals 14 residues. Study outcomes and limitations: Many expanded lesional clones stayed in scalp and blood while on tofacitinib.

This chain joins TRBV5-1 and TRBJ2-7; D unresolved. The sequence derives from a human donor with alopecia areata. This specimen consisted of CD4+ T cells sorted from blood, obtained at week 4, from a patient treated with tofacitinib. The CDR3 nucleotides are TGCGCCAGCAGCTTTGGGCAGGCAAACTACGAGCAGTACTTC. It encodes CASSFGQANYEQYF.